The rows below give T cell receptor beta chains drawn from one sample of a study of cytomegalovirus exposure and HLA in healthy donors. The data were produced by immunoSEQ multiplex PCR, yet TCRdb's version contains in-frame clones alone and is incomplete. The sample table sets out around 140,000 clones. Sequencing used PBMCs. These receptors all stem from a male donor in good health and CMV-seronegative. The CDR3 runs from the conserved cysteine through the conserved F or W. D genes are given only for firm matches.

J gene	V gene	CDR3 length	D gene	CDR3 DNA	CDR3 protein
TRBJ1-2	TRBV4-1	16	-	TGCGCCAGCAGCCAAGACAATGCGGCGCCGACCTATGGCTACACCTTC	CASSQDNAAPTYGYTF
TRBJ2-1	TRBV7-9	17	TRBD2	TGTGCCAGCAGTTCACCGGGACTAGCGGCGGACCCTCATGAGCAGTTCTTC	CASSSPGLAADPHEQFF
TRBJ2-2	TRBV5-1	15	TRBD1	TGCGCCAGCAGCGCCGGGACAGGGAACACCGGGGAGCTGTTTTTT	CASSAGTGNTGELFF
TRBJ2-7	TRBV7-2	15	TRBD2	TGTGCCAGCAGCCCGACCCCGACTAGCGGCTACGAGCAGTACTTC	CASSPTPTSGYEQYF
TRBJ1-5	TRBV7-9	14	TRBD1	TGTGCCAGCAGCCCAGGGGGCGCGGTGGGGCCCCAGCATTTT	CASSPGGAVGPQHF
TRBJ2-1	TRBV4-3	17	TRBD2	TGCGCCAGCAGCCAAGACGTGCGGGGGGGCCTATACAATGAGCAGTTCTTC	CASSQDVRGGLYNEQFF
TRBJ2-2	TRBV18	16	TRBD2	TGTGCCAGCTCCCCCACAGCGGGGCTGAACACCGGGGAGCTGTTTTTT	CASSPTAGLNTGELFF
TRBJ2-1	TRBV4-2	15	TRBD2	TGTGCCAGCAGCCAAGAAGGTAGCGGGAGAGATGAGCAGTTCTTC	CASSQEGSGRDEQFF
TRBJ2-1	TRBV19	17	-	TGTGCCAGTAGGTCGTCGAGGTGGCTGCGGGATTTGGGTGAGCAGTTCTTC	CASRSSRWLRDLGEQFF
TRBJ1-5	TRBV30	15	-	TGTGCCTGGACTCCCTTGTGGGGAGGTAATCAGCCCCAGCATTTT	CAWTPLWGGNQPQHF
TRBJ1-1	TRBV5-1	13	-	TGCGCCAGCAGCCGAGGGGGGGATACTGAAGCTTTCTTT	CASSRGGDTEAFF
TRBJ1-4	TRBV30	15	-	TGTGCCTGGAAATTCCCGGGGTCGGGAAATGAAAAACTGTTTTTT	CAWKFPGSGNEKLFF
TRBJ2-7	TRBV6-6	13	-	TGTGCCAGCAGTTATGCAGGGATCCACGAGCAGTACTTC	CASSYAGIHEQYF
TRBJ2-7	TRBV18	17	TRBD1	TGTGCCAGCTCACCCATAAAATCCGGGACAGGGCTCTACGAGCAGTACTTC	CASSPIKSGTGLYEQYF
TRBJ2-7	TRBV18	15	TRBD2	TGTGCCAGCTCACCGGGGACTAGCGGTTCCTACGAGCAGTACTTC	CASSPGTSGSYEQYF
TRBJ2-3	TRBV19	14	-	TGTGCCAGTAGTAGGGACTCCAGCACAGATACGCAGTATTTT	CASSRDSSTDTQYF
TRBJ2-3	TRBV10-3	16	-	TGTGCCATCAGTGGGTGGGAGGACCATAGCACAGATACGCAGTATTTT	CAISGWEDHSTDTQYF
TRBJ1-2	TRBV20-1	10	TRBD1	TGCAGTGTAGACAGGGGTGGCTACACCTTC	CSVDRGGYTF
TRBJ2-1	TRBV5-1	16	TRBD2	TGCGCCAGCAGCTTAGGGACTAGCGGGATTCTCAATGAGCAGTTCTTC	CASSLGTSGILNEQFF
TRBJ2-1	TRBV6-1	15	TRBD2	TGTGCCAGCAGTGCAAGCGGGAGCTCCTACAATGAGCAGTTCTTC	CASSASGSSYNEQFF
TRBJ2-7	TRBV7-9	14	TRBD2	TGTGCCAGCAGCTTAAGCGGGGGGGCCCGGGAGCAGTACTTC	CASSLSGGAREQYF
TRBJ1-5	TRBV19	15	TRBD1	TGTGCCAGTAGAGACGGACAGGGGCAACATCAGCCCCAGCATTTT	CASRDGQGQHQPQHF
TRBJ2-1	TRBV10-3	14	-	TGTGCCATCAGCCCCACAATTTCCTACAATGAGCAGTTCTTC	CAISPTISYNEQFF
TRBJ1-5	TRBV7-2	13	-	TGTGCCAGCAGCTTATATGGCTCCGAACCCCAGCATTTT	CASSLYGSEPQHF
TRBJ2-7	TRBV27	16	-	TGTGCCAGCAGTTCAATTTGGAACAGGCTAACCTACGAGCAGTACTTC	CASSSIWNRLTYEQYF
TRBJ2-5	TRBV11-3	15	-	TGTGCCAGCAGCTTAGAGGTGGAGGAGGAAGAGACCCAGTACTTC	CASSLEVEEEETQYF
TRBJ2-7	TRBV19	14	TRBD1	TGTGCCAGTAGCATAGAGGACAGGTCAGACGAGCAGTACTTC	CASSIEDRSDEQYF
TRBJ2-1	TRBV7-2	16	TRBD2	TGTGCCAGCAGCCTACATCCGGGACTAGCGGAAAAGGAGCAGTTCTTC	CASSLHPGLAEKEQFF
TRBJ1-2	TRBV5-1	14	-	TGCGCCAGCAGCTTGACGCCAGCAGCAGGGGGCTACACCTTC	CASSLTPAAGGYTF
TRBJ2-7	TRBV30	12	-	TGTGCCTGGAAGGCCGGGTCCGACGAGCAGTACTTC	CAWKAGSDEQYF
TRBJ1-1	TRBV7-2	14	-	TGTGCCAGCAGCCAATTCGGACTGATCACTGAAGCTTTCTTT	CASSQFGLITEAFF
TRBJ2-3	TRBV2	17	TRBD2	TGTGCCAGCAGTGAAGATGATAGCGGGGGGCCTAGAGATACGCAGTATTTT	CASSEDDSGGPRDTQYF
TRBJ2-6	TRBV6-5	15	-	TGTGCCAGCAGTCCAGGTTTCTCTGGGGCCAACGTCCTGACTTTC	CASSPGFSGANVLTF
TRBJ1-5	TRBV4-3	15	TRBD1	TGCGCCAGCAGCCAAGAGGACAGGGGTTATCAGCCCCAGCATTTT	CASSQEDRGYQPQHF
TRBJ1-5	TRBV19	13	-	TGTGCCAGTAGTATATGGGGGCGTCAGCCCCAGCATTTT	CASSIWGRQPQHF
TRBJ1-2	TRBV5-1	14	-	TGCGCCAGCGGGGTTGGGGACAAAGCCTATGGCTACACCTTC	CASGVGDKAYGYTF
TRBJ1-4	TRBV6-6	15	-	TGTGCCAGCAGTTCCTCAGACAGCCCTAATGAAAAACTGTTTTTT	CASSSSDSPNEKLFF
TRBJ1-2	TRBV7-8	12	-	TGTGCCAGCAGCCCCGACAGGAATGGCTACACCTTC	CASSPDRNGYTF
TRBJ1-2	TRBV25-1	16	-	TGTGCCAGCAGTGAGTGGGGCGGGGCGGCTAACTATGGCTACACCTTC	CASSEWGGAANYGYTF
TRBJ2-2	TRBV7-9	15	-	TGTGCCAGCAGCCCCAGGACAGACAACACCGGGGAGCTGTTTTTT	CASSPRTDNTGELFF
TRBJ2-1	TRBV9	13	TRBD2	TGTGCCAGCAGTAGCGGGCCTTACAATGAGCAGTTCTTC	CASSSGPYNEQFF
TRBJ1-2	TRBV30	16	-	TGTGCCTGGAGTAGGCGACCCGGCCGCGGGGTTTGGGGCTACACCTTC	CAWSRRPGRGVWGYTF
TRBJ1-1	TRBV5-1	16	-	TGCGCCAGCAGCTTGGTCCGGGGTGAAGGGAACACTGAAGCTTTCTTT	CASSLVRGEGNTEAFF
TRBJ1-1	TRBV6-1	16	-	TGTGCCAGCAGTGAAAGACCGGCGGGGGTAAACACTGAAGCTTTCTTT	CASSERPAGVNTEAFF
TRBJ2-7	TRBV10-1	17	TRBD1	TGCGCCAGCAGTGAGTCCAAGATAACAGGGGTTCTGGGGGAGCAGTACTTC	CASSESKITGVLGEQYF
TRBJ2-2	TRBV18	16	TRBD2	TGTGCCAGCTCACCCGCTAAAAGCGGGAGAACCGGGGAGCTGTTTTTT	CASSPAKSGRTGELFF
TRBJ2-7	TRBV14	17	TRBD1	TGTGCCAGCAGCCAAGATGGCCCGGGACAGGGCTCCTACGAGCAGTACTTC	CASSQDGPGQGSYEQYF
TRBJ1-5	TRBV28	14	-	TGTGCCAGCAGTCAGGGTTTGAGCAATCAGCCCCAGCATTTT	CASSQGLSNQPQHF
TRBJ1-2	TRBV4-2	17	-	TGTGCCAGCAGCCAAGAAACGTCAAGGGGCGCAGGATCTGGCTACACCTTC	CASSQETSRGAGSGYTF